This is a list of T cell receptor beta chains from one sample in a study of T-cell memory formation after mild COVID-19. Each CDR3 protein is one row after TCRdb ran MiXCR on the 5' RACE reads. The sample lists 450,000 to 650,000 distinct CDR3 sequences, roughly 17% occurring once. Sequenced material: PBMCs or a T cell subset sorted from them (not recorded which). These receptors originate from an adult woman who had mild COVID-19 (a few samples of this study predate the infection). Cell type and time point are not known. CDR3s leave out the opening cysteine and the closing phenylalanine or tryptophan. The order of the fields is clone size, V gene, J gene, CDR3 protein. Not all rows give a size; the values are once, few, many and, for expanded clones, a class.

>NA|TRBV24-1|TRBJ2-3
ATSDAAADTQY
>few|TRBV20-1|TRBJ2-7
SARGADRGLTYEQY
>NA|TRBV4-1|TRBJ1-5
ASSQDGAGDQPQH
>NA|TRBV6-5|TRBJ1-5
ASSYSPVDNGPPQH
>NA|TRBV29-1|TRBJ1-4
SGRTGVNEKLF
>NA|TRBV7-9|TRBJ2-2
ASSWTPGAANTGELF
>few|TRBV4-2|TRBJ2-7
ASSQDARPSSYEQY
>few|TRBV30|TRBJ2-5
AWSMGAGSQETQY
>few|TRBV20-1|TRBJ2-1
SARAVRLSGRSYNEQF
>few|TRBV5-1|TRBJ1-1
ASSTGVRETTEAF
>few|TRBV3-1|TRBJ2-3
ASSPGTLTDTQY
>few|TRBV30|TRBJ1-3
AWSKDSSSGNTIY
>few|TRBV20-1|TRBJ1-1
SAYQQIMNTEAF
>few|TRBV6-5|TRBJ2-3
ASIRRQGVADTQY
>once|TRBV2|TRBJ1-1
ASSVSGRNTEAF
>NA|TRBV20-1|TRBJ1-1
SANLDGGPIAF
>NA|TRBV19|TRBJ2-3
ASRRELGTDTQY
>NA|TRBV24-1|TRBJ2-1
ATSDGGRYNEQF
>few|TRBV7-6|TRBJ2-7
ASSFYPEGQGSYEQY
>NA|TRBV7-2|TRBJ1-2
ASSLGGTGGNYGYT
>NA|TRBV12-3/TRBV12-4|TRBJ1-5
ASTLTGNQPQH
>NA|TRBV7-2|TRBJ2-7
ASSLVSNSYEQY
>few|TRBV5-1|TRBJ1-2
ASSLAPGQGLGNYGYT
>NA|TRBV20-1|TRBJ2-1
SARQGSQYNEQF
>NA|TRBV19|TRBJ1-1
ASSISGQARAEAF
>few|TRBV7-8|TRBJ2-1
ASRTSGSTYNEQF
>few|TRBV7-6|TRBJ2-1
ASSSTGGGSEQF
>NA|TRBV18|TRBJ2-1
ASSPSRSGRSGDEQF
>NA|TRBV9|TRBJ2-2
ASSVGAAGTGELF
>NA|TRBV19|TRBJ1-1
ASSILDGTEAF
>few|TRBV7-2|TRBJ1-1
ASSRMQGAEAF
>many|TRBV6-1|TRBJ1-1
ASSEDSGGVAEAF
>NA|TRBV7-9|TRBJ2-3
ASSLGNMVTDTQY
>many|TRBV12-3/TRBV12-4|TRBJ2-1
ASSTGTSGNEQF
>few|TRBV10-3|TRBJ2-1
AISGLAGVYEQF
>NA|TRBV29-1|TRBJ2-5
SVEDPGLDRETQY
>NA|TRBV7-9|TRBJ2-7
ASSPGNYEQY
>few|TRBV7-8|TRBJ2-7
ASSLGQNYQYEQY
>few|TRBV7-7|TRBJ1-1
ASSLGFDTEAF
>few|TRBV7-9|TRBJ1-2
ASSSSTGPLGDGYT
>many|TRBV12-3/TRBV12-4|TRBJ2-3
ASRPRTGVTTDTQY
>few|TRBV12-3/TRBV12-4|TRBJ1-1
ASSRDSQNTEAF
>NA|TRBV4-2|TRBJ2-7
ASSRLRQRDSYEQY